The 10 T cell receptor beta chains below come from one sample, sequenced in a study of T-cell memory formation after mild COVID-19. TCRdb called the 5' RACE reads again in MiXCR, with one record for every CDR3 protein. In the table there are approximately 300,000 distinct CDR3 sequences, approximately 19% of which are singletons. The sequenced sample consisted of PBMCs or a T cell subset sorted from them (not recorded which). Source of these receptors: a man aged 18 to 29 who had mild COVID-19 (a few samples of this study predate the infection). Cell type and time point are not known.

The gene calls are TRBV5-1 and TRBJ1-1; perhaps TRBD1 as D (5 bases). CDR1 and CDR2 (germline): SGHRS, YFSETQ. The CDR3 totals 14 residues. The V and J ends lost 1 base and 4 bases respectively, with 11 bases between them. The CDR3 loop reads CASSLTIGGTEAFF. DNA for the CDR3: TGCGCCAGCAGCTTGACTATTGGGGGCACTGAAGCTTTCTTT.

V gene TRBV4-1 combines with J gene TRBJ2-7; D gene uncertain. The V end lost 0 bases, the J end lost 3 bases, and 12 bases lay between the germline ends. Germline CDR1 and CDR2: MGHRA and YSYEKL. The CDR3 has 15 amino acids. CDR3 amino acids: CASSQEFSVNYEQYV. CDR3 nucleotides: TGCGCCAGCAGCCAAGAATTTTCAGTGAACTACGAGCAGTACGTC.

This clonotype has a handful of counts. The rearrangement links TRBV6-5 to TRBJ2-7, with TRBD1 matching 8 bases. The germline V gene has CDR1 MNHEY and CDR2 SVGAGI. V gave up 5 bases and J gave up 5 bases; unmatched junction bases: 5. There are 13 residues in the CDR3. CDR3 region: CASSRLQGDEQYF. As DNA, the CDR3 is TGTGCCAGCAGTCGACTACAGGGGGACGAGCAGTACTTC.

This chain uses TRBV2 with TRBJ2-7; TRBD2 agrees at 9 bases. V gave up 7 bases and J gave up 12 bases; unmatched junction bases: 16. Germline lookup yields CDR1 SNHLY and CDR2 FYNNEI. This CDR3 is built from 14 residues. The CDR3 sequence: CASKRGVMDQRPYV. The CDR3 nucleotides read TGTGCCAGCAAGCGGGGGGTAATGGACCAAAGGCCGTACGTC.

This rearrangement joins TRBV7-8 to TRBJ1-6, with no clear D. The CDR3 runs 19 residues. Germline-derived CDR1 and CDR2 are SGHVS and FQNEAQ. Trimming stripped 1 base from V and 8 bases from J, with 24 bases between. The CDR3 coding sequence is TGTGCCAGCAGCTTAGTGGTCTCGCGGCAGGCCCTCCGGGATTCACCCCTCCACTTT. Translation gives CASSLVVSRQALRDSPLHF.

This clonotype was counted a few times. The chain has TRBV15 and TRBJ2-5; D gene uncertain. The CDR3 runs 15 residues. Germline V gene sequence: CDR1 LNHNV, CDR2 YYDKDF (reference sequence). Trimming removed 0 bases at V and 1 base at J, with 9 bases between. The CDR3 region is CATSRDVVGQETQYF. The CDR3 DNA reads TGTGCCACCAGCAGAGATGTCGTCGGCCAAGAGACCCAGTACTTC.

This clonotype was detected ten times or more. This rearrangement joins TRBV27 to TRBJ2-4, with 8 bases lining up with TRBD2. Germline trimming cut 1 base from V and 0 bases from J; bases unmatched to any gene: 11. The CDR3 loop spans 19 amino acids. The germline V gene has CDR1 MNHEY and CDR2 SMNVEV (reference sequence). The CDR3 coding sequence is TGTGCCAGCAGTTTATTCGGGCGAGCGGGGGCCGGAGCCAAAAACATTCAGTACTTC. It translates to CASSLFGRAGAGAKNIQYF.

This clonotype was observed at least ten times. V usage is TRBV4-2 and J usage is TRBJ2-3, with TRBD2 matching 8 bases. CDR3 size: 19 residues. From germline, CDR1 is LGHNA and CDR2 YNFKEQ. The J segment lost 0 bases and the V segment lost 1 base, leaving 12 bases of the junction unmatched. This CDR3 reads CASSQAPNRGGSSTDTQYF. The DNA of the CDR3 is TGTGCCAGCAGCCAAGCACCCAACCGCGGGGGGTCTAGCACAGATACGCAGTATTTT.

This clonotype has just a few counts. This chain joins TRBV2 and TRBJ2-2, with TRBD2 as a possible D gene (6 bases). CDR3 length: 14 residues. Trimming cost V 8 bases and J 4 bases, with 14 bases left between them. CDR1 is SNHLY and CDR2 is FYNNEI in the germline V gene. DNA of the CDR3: TGTGCCAGCTTACGAGAGCGGGTCACCGGGGAGCTGTTTTTT. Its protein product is CASLRERVTGELFF.

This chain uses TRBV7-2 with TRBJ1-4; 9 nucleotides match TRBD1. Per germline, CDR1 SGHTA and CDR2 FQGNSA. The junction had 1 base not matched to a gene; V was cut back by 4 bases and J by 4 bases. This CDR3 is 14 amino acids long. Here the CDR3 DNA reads TGTGCCAGCAGCTCGGACAGGGGTAATGAAAAACTGTTTTTT. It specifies CASSSDRGNEKLFF.